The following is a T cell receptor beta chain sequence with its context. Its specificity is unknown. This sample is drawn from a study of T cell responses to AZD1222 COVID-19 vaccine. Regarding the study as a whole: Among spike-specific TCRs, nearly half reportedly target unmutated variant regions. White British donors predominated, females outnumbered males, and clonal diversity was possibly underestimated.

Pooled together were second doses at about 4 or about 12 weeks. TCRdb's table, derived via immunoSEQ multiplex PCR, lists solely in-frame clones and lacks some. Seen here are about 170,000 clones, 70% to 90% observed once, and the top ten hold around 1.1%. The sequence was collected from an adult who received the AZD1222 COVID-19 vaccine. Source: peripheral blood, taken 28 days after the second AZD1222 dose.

CDR3 nucleotides: TGTGCCAGCAGCCCCCAACAGGGGATCTTTACTAATGAAAAACTGTTTTTT. It yields the protein CASSPQQGIFTNEKLFF. The chain has TRBV9 and TRBJ1-4, with 7 nucleotides matching TRBD1. Germline lookup yields CDR1 SGDLS and CDR2 YYNGEE. CDR3 size: 17 residues. Trimming cost V 4 bases and J 2 bases; bases outside gene matches: 11.